The clone carrying this TCR beta chain was found once. Its antigen is as yet unknown. The treatment denotes: oral pan-JAK inhibitor, 5-10 mg twice daily. It was from alopecia areata patients that lesional scalp punch biopsies and peripheral blood were collected. The CDR3 totals 16 residues. CDR1 SQVTM and CDR2 ANQGSEA come from the germline V gene. V dropped 6 bases and J dropped 5 bases, with 25 bases sitting between them. In each case, RNA was isolated and then reverse transcribed into cDNA as the sequencing template. Profiling relied on immunoSEQ multiplex PCR, and the TCRdb table lists in-frame clones only, not all of them. The sample has tens of thousands of clones, approximately 64% seen once. This entry comes from a study of CD8+ T cells in alopecia areata. General observations from the study: Lesional tissue from the scalp (especially in alopecia totalis/universalis) showed higher clonality than normal scalp. Tofacitinib significantly reduced both scalp clonality and expanded CD8+ clones among the top 100.

This clonotype originated in a human donor with alopecia areata. V is TRBV29-1 and J is TRBJ2-5, with D possibly matching TRBD2 (6 bases). Sequenced material: CD8+ T cells sorted from blood, taken at week 24, from a patient treated with tofacitinib. CDR3: CSVDPVLWGVGETQYF. For the CDR3, the DNA is TGCAGCGTCGACCCTGTCCTATGGGGGGTTGGGGAGACCCAGTACTTC. Variable domain in full (rest from reference TRBV29-1 and TRBJ2-5): SAVISQKPSRDICQRGTSLTIQCQVDSQVTMMFWYRQQPGQSLTLIATANQGSEATYESGFVIDKFPISRPNLTFSTLTVSNMSPEDSSIYLCSVDPVLWGVGETQYFGPGTRLLVL.